Listed below are T cell receptor beta chains from one sample, sequenced in a study of T cell responses to AZD1222 COVID-19 vaccine. The method was immunoSEQ multiplex PCR; TCRdb's version includes in-frame clones alone and lacks a portion of them. In the table there are 200,000 or so clones, about 94% of which are singletons. Sequenced material: peripheral blood, taken on day 0 of AZD1222 vaccination. The source is an adult in good health. The CDR3 runs from the conserved cysteine through the conserved F or W. Fields, in order: J gene, clone size, D gene, V gene, CDR3 protein. D genes are given only for firm matches. Size values are once, few and many counts, or a class for expanded clones, and some rows have none.

TRBJ1-5	NA	NA	TRBV7-2	CASSSALGEPQHF
TRBJ2-3	NA	NA	TRBV27	CASSPFKNQGSLTDTQYF
TRBJ2-7	NA	NA	TRBV5-6	CASSLPVGEQYF
TRBJ2-5	NA	NA	TRBV6-5	CASSSGDGTQYF
TRBJ1-5	NA	NA	TRBV5-1	CASSLTGLGSDQPQHF
TRBJ1-2	NA	TRBD1	TRBV24-1	CATNRTGVYGYTF
TRBJ2-7	once	TRBD2	TRBV6-5	CASSYLSGSSYEQYF
TRBJ2-3	NA	NA	TRBV29-1	CSVVSGNFADTQYF
TRBJ2-2	once	TRBD2	TRBV11-3	CASSFSLGLAGDSGELFF
TRBJ2-7	NA	NA	TRBV18	CASSPPAASYEQYF
TRBJ2-7	once	NA	TRBV28	CASSQSHGPHYEQYF
TRBJ1-5	NA	NA	TRBV30	CAWSVGGDNQPQHF
TRBJ2-1	NA	NA	TRBV5-1	CASSLSTANNEQFF
TRBJ2-7	NA	NA	TRBV27	CASSFRGQNHYEQYF
TRBJ1-1	NA	NA	TRBV12-3/TRBV12-4	CASRAGVNTEAFF
TRBJ2-1	NA	TRBD1	TRBV6-5	CASGTGADNEQFF
TRBJ2-7	NA	NA	TRBV5-1	CASSPGHRQYF
TRBJ1-2	NA	NA	TRBV28	CASSLGRNYGYTF
TRBJ1-1	NA	NA	TRBV12-3/TRBV12-4	CASTVHPRAEAFF
TRBJ2-7	NA	NA	TRBV6-5	CASLGPSYEQYF
TRBJ2-2	NA	NA	TRBV18	CASSRGSGGELFF
TRBJ2-7	NA	NA	TRBV19	CASSTADYEQYF
TRBJ2-7	NA	TRBD2	TRBV7-9	CASSLSPGTSTYEQYF
TRBJ2-5	NA	NA	TRBV2	CASSEATGAVETQYF
TRBJ2-1	NA	NA	TRBV9	CASSPRDWSSYNEQFF
TRBJ2-7	once	NA	TRBV7-2	CASSLVAWEQYF
TRBJ2-1	NA	TRBD2	TRBV6-5	CASSLTSGRGNEQFF
TRBJ2-2	NA	NA	TRBV2	CASRYGQHPNTGELFF
TRBJ1-1	NA	NA	TRBV3-1/TRBV3-2	CASSLPRDGPGNTEAFF
TRBJ2-4	NA	NA	TRBV3-1/TRBV3-2	CASSLSGIAKNIQYF
TRBJ1-1	NA	NA	TRBV28	CASSLMGAEVGTEAFF
TRBJ1-4	NA	TRBD1	TRBV6-5	CASRTTGALNEKLFF